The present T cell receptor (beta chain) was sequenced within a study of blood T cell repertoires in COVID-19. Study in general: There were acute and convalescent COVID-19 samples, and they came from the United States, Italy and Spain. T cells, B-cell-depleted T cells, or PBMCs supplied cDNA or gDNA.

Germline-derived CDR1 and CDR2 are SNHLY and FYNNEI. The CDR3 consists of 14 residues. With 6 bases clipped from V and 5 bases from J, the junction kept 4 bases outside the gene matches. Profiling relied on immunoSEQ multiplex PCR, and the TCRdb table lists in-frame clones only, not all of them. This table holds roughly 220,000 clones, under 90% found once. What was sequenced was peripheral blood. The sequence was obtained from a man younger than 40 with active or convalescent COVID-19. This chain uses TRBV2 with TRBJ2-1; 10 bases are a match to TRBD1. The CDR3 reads CASRLGTGDNEQFF. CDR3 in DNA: TGTGCCAGCAGGTTGGGGACAGGGGACAATGAGCAGTTCTTC.